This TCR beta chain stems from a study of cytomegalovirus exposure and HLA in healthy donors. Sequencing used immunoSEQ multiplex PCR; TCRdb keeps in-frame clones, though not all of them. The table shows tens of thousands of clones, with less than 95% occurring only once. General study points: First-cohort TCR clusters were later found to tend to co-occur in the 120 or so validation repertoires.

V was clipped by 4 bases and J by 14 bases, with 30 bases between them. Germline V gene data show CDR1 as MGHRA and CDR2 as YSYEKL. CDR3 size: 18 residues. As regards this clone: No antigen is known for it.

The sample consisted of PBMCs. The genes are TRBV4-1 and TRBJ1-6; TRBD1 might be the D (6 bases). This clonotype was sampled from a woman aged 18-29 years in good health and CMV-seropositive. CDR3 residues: CASSRQTFPGQPLRTLHF. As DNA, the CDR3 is TGCGCCAGCAGCCGTCAAACTTTCCCCGGACAGCCGTTAAGGACCCTCCACTTT.